The clone carrying this TCR beta chain has ten or more counts. The antigen is undetermined. Germline V lookup: CDR1 SGHTA, CDR2 FQGNSA. The V and J ends lost 3 bases and 6 bases respectively, with 6 bases between them. The CDR3 extends over 12 amino acids. It was with unique molecular identifiers that the TCRbeta library was prepared. Each CDR3 protein is one row after TCRdb ran MiXCR on the PCR reads. This sample has fewer than 450,000 distinct CDR3 sequences, with 15% to 20% found just once. This record belongs to a study of T-cell reconstitution after alpha-beta-depleted transplantation in children. Findings and caveats of the study: Where some patients showed high TCRbeta diversity at day 60, it came from recipient T cells and thymic progenitors that had survived. The origin of alpha-beta T cells about two months after transplant was reportedly several hundred expanded graft clones. Diversity and T-cell counts at one year after transplant derived mostly from new T cells.

This specimen consisted of PBMCs, mostly from graft donor cells, obtained 360 days after TCRalphabeta/CD19-depleted stem cell transplant. The chain employs TRBV7-2 and TRBJ1-5, with D unclear. The clonotype originates from a male patient between 2 and 15 years old who had a stem cell transplant for acute lymphoblastic leukemia, so the T cells may come from the graft donor. In DNA form, the CDR3 reads TGTGCCAGCAGCTTTGCGGGTCAGCCCCAGCATTTT. The encoded protein is CASSFAGQPQHF.